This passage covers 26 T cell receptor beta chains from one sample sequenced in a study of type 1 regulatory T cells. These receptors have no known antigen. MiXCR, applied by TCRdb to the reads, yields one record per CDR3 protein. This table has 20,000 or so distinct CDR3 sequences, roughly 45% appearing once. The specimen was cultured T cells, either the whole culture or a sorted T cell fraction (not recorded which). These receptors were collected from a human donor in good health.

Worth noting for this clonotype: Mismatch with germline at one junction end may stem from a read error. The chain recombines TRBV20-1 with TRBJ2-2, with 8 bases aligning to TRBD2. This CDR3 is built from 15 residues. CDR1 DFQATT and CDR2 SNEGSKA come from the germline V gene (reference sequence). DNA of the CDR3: TGCAGTGCTAGATGGGCCGGGGGGGTCACCGGCGAGCTGTTTTTT. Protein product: CSARWAGGVTGELFF.

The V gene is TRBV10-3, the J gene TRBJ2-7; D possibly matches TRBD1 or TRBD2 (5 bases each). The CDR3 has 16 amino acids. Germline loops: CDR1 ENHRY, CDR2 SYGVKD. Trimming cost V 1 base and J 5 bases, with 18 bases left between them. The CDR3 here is CAISEWGIGSVHEQYF. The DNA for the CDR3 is TGTGCCATCAGTGAGTGGGGGATTGGGTCGGTCCACGAGCAGTACTTC.

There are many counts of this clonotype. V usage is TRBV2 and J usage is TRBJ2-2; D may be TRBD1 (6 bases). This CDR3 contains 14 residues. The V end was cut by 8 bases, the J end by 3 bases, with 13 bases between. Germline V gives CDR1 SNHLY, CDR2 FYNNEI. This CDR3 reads CASGRTAYTGELFF. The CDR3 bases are TGTGCCAGCGGCCGGACAGCTTACACCGGGGAGCTGTTTTTT.

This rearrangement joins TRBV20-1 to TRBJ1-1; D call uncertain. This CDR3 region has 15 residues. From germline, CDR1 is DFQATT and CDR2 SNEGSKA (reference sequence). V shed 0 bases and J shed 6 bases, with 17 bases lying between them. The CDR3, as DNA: TGCAGTGCTAGAGATATCTCCCGGGGTGAGGCTGAAGCTTTCTTT. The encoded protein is CSARDISRGEAEAFF.

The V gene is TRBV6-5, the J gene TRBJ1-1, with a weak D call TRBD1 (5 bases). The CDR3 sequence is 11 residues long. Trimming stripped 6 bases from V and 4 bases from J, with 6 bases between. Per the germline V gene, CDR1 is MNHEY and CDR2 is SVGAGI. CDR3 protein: CASRRGTEAFF. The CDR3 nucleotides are TGTGCCAGCAGGAGGGGCACTGAAGCTTTCTTT.

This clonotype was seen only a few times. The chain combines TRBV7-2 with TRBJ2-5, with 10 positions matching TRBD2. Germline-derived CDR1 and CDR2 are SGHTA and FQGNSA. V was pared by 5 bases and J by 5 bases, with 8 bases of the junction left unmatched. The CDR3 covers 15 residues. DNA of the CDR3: TGTGCCAGCAGCAGAAACGAGCGGGGGGGGGAGACCCAGTACTTC. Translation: CASSRNERGGETQYF. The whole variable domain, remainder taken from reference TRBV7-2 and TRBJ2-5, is GAGVSQSPSNKVTEKGKDVELRCDPISGHTALYWYRQSLGQGLEFLIYFQGNSAPDKSGLPSDRFSAERTGGSVSTLTIQRTQQEDSAVYLCASSRNERGGETQYFGPGTRLLVL.

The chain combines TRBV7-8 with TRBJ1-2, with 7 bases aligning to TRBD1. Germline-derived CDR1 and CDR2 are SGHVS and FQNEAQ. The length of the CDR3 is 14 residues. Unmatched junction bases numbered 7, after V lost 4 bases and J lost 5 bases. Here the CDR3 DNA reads TGTGCCAGCAGCTACTCCGGGACAGCGTATGGCTACACCTTC. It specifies CASSYSGTAYGYTF.

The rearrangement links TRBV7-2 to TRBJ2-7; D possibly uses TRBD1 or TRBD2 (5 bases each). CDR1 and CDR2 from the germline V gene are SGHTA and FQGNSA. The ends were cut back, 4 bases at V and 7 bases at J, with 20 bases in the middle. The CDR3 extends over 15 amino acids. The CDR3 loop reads CASSSGAASPLEQYF. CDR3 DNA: TGTGCCAGCAGCTCCGGGGCGGCGTCTCCTCTAGAGCAGTACTTC. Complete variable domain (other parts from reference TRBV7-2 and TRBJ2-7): GAGVSQSPSNKVTEKGKDVELRCDPISGHTALYWYRQSLGQGLEFLIYFQGNSAPDKSGLPSDRFSAERTGGSVSTLTIQRTQQEDSAVYLCASSSGAASPLEQYFGPGTRLTVT.

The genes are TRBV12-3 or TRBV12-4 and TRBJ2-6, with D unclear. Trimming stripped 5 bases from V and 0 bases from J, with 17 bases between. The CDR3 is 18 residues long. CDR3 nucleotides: TGTGCCAGCAGTCACCCCAACTTCATAGGCTCTGGGGCCAACGTCCTGACTTTC. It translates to CASSHPNFIGSGANVLTF.

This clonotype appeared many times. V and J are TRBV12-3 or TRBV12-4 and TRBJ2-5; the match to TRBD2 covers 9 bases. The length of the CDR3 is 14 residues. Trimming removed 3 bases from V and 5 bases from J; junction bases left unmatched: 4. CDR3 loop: CASSFRTSVETQYF. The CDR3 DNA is TGTGCCAGCAGTTTTAGGACTAGCGTTGAGACCCAGTACTTC.

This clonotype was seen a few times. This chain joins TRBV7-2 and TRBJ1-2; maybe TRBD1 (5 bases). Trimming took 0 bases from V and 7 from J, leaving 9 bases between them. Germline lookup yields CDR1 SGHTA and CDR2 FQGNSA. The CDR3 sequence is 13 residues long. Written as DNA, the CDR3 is TGTGCCAGCAGCTTAGCGGCCGGGGCTGGCTACACCTTC. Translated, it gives CASSLAAGAGYTF. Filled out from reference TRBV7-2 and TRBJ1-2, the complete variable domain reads GAGVSQSPSNKVTEKGKDVELRCDPISGHTALYWYRQSLGQGLEFLIYFQGNSAPDKSGLPSDRFSAERTGGSVSTLTIQRTQQEDSAVYLCASSLAAGAGYTFGSGTRLTVV.

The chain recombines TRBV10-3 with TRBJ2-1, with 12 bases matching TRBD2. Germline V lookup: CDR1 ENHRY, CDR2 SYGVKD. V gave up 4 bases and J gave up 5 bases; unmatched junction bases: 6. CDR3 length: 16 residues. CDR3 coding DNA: TGTGCCATCAGTGCCCGACTAGCGGGGGTCAACAATGAGCAGTTCTTC. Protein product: CAISARLAGVNNEQFF.

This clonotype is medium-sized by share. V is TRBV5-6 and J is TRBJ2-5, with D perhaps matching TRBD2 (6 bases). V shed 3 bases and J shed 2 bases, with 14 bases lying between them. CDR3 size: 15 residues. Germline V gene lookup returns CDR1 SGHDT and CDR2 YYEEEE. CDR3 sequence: CASSWVVGGQETQYF. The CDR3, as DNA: TGTGCCAGCAGCTGGGTTGTGGGAGGTCAAGAGACCCAGTACTTC.

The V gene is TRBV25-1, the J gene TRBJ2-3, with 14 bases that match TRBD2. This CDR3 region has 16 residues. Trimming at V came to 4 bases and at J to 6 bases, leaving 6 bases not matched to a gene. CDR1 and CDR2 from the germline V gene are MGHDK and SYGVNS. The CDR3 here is CASSGLAGGKVDTQYF. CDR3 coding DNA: TGTGCCAGCAGTGGACTAGCGGGGGGGAAGGTCGATACGCAGTATTTT.

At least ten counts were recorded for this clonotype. The CDR3 sequence is CASSADMVSGYTF. In DNA, the CDR3 is TGTGCCAGCAGCGCAGACATGGTTAGTGGCTACACCTTC. The J gene is TRBJ1-2, the V gene TRBV5-5; D is undetermined. The ends were cut back, 4 bases at V and 7 bases at J, with 14 bases in the middle. CDR3 length equals 13 residues. Looked up from germline, CDR1 is SGHKS and CDR2 is YYEKEE (reference sequence).

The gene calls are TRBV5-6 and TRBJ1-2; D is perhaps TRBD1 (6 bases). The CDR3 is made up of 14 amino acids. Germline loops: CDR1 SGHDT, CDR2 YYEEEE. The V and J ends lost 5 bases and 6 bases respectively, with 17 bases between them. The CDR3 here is CASREPGTGNGYTF. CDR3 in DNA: TGTGCCAGCAGGGAGCCCGGAACAGGGAATGGCTACACCTTC.

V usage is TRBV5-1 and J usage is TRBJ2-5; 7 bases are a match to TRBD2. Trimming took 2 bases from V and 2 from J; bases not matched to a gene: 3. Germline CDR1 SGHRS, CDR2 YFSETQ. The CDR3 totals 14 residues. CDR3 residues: CASSFGGRQETQYF. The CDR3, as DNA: TGCGCCAGCAGCTTCGGGGGGAGGCAAGAGACCCAGTACTTC.

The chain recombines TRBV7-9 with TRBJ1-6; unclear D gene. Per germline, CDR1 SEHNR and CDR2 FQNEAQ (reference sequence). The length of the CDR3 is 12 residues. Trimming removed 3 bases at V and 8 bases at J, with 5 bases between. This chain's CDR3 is CASSFPDSPLHF. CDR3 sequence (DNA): TGTGCCAGCAGCTTTCCAGATTCACCCCTCCACTTT.

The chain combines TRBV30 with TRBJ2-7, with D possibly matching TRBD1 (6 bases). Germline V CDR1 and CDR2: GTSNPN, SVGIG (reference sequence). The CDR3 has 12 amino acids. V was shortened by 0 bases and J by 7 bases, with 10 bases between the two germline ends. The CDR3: CAWSVLRGEQYF. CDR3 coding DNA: TGTGCCTGGAGTGTACTGAGGGGGGAGCAGTACTTC.

Here the CDR3 reads CSATREGTGGGYTF. The CDR3 nucleotides read TGCAGTGCTACCCGCGAAGGGACAGGGGGCGGCTACACCTTC. The chain links TRBV20-1 to TRBJ1-2; 12 bases line up with TRBD1. The V segment lost 4 bases and the J segment 8 bases; nucleotides outside the gene matches: 8. Germline V gene sequence: CDR1 DFQATT, CDR2 SNEGSKA (reference sequence). CDR3 length: 14 amino acids.

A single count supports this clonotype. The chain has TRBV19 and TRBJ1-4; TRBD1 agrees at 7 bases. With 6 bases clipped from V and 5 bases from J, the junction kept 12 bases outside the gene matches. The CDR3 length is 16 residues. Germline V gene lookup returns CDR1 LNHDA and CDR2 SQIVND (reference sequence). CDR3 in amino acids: CASRTRMTGTNEKLFF. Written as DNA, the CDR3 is TGTGCCAGTAGGACGCGAATGACAGGGACCAATGAAAAACTGTTTTTT.

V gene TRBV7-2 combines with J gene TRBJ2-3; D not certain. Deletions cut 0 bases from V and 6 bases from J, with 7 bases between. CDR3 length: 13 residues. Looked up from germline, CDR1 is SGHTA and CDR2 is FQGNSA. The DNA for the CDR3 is TGTGCCAGCAGCTTAGCGCTGGCGGATACGCAGTATTTT. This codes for CASSLALADTQYF.

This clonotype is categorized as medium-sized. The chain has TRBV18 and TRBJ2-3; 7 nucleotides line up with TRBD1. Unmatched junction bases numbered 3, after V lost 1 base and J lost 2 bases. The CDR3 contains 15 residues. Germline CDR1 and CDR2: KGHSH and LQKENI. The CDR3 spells CASSPLQGYTDTQYF. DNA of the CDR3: TGTGCCAGCTCACCACTACAGGGGTACACAGATACGCAGTATTTT.

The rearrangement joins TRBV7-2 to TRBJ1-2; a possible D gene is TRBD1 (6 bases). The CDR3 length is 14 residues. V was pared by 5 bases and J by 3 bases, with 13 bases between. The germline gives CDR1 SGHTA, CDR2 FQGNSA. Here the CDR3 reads CASSTRTADYGYTF. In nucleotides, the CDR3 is TGTGCCAGCAGCACCCGGACAGCGGACTATGGCTACACCTTC.

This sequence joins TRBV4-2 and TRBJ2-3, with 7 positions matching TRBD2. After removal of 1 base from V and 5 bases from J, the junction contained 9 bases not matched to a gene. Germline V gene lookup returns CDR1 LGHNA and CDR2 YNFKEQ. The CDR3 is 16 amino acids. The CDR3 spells CASSQVSGGGGDTQYF. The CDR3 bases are TGTGCCAGCAGCCAAGTTTCTGGGGGGGGGGGAGATACGCAGTATTTT.

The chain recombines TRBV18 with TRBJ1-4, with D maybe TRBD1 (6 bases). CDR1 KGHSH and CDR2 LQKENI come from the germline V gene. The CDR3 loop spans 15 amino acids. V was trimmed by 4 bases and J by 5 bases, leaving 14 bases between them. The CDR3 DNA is TGTGCCAGCTCACTGACCGGGACAAACAATGAAAAACTGTTTTTT. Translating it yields CASSLTGTNNEKLFF.